A single sample is the source of the 20 T cell receptor beta chains below, sequenced in a study of OX40 agonist ivuxolimab in advanced cancers. The assay was immunoSEQ multiplex PCR, and TCRdb's table has in-frame clones only and misses some. The table includes approximately 32,000 clones, roughly 88% detected once. Sequenced material: CD4+ or CD8+ T cells sorted from blood, taken in a trial of the OX40 agonist ivuxolimab. The origin of the receptors is an adult with an advanced solid tumor such as melanoma, head and neck, liver or kidney cancer.

V usage is TRBV29-1 and J usage is TRBJ1-3; D gene unclear. CDR3 length: 13 amino acids. CDR1 and CDR2 from the germline V gene are SQVTM and ANQGSEA. With 6 bases removed from V and 0 bases from J, the gap between germline ends came to 9 bases. CDR3 amino acids: CSVRGGSGNTIYF. Written as DNA, the CDR3 is TGCAGCGTCCGCGGCGGCTCTGGAAACACCATATATTTT.

CDR3 residues: CASSPTITGELFF. CDR3 bases: TGTGCCAGCAGTCCGACTATCACCGGGGAGCTGTTTTTT. The V call is TRBV27, the J call TRBJ2-2; possibly TRBD2 for D (5 bases). Deletions cut 5 bases from V and 4 bases from J, with 8 bases between. This CDR3 has 13 residues. Germline lookup yields CDR1 MNHEY and CDR2 SMNVEV (reference sequence).

This chain joins TRBV29-1 and TRBJ2-5; TRBD2 matches 8 bases. The CDR3 consists of 13 residues. The germline CDR1 and CDR2 sequences are SQVTM and ANQGSEA. Trimming at V came to 6 bases and at J to 3 bases, leaving 6 bases not matched to a gene. CDR3 in DNA: TGCAGCGTCGCGGGGGGTACTAAAGAGACCCAGTACTTC. Translation gives CSVAGGTKETQYF.

The chain links TRBV27 to TRBJ2-7; possible D gene TRBD1, 6 bases. CDR3 length: 14 amino acids. Trimming took off 2 bases at V and 4 bases at J, with 12 bases between the two ends. Germline CDR1 reads MNHEY; CDR2 reads SMNVEV (reference sequence). The CDR3 spells CASSLGDNTYEQYF. DNA for the CDR3: TGTGCCAGCAGTTTAGGGGACAATACGTACGAGCAGTACTTC.

The chain carries TRBV2 and TRBJ2-7, with TRBD2 matching 8 bases. Germline V lookup: CDR1 SNHLY, CDR2 FYNNEI. The CDR3 has 15 residues. The trim removed 8 bases at V and 1 base at J, leaving 10 bases unmatched. In DNA, the CDR3 is TGTGCCAGCTGTAGCGTCCCTAGCGGGTCCTACGAGCAGTACTTC. It codes for CASCSVPSGSYEQYF.

The V gene is TRBV28, the J gene TRBJ1-1; D gene ambiguous. The CDR3 totals 12 residues. CDR1 MDHEN and CDR2 SYDVKM come from the germline V gene. V was clipped by 6 bases and J by 3 bases, with 8 bases between them. The DNA for the CDR3 is TGTGCCAGCAGGCGATACTACACTGAAGCTTTCTTT. Translated: CASRRYYTEAFF.

The CDR3 coding sequence is TGTGCCAGCAGCCCGTTAGCCACCTTGAACACCGGGGAGCTGTTTTTT. This gives the protein CASSPLATLNTGELFF. The V gene is TRBV2, the J gene TRBJ2-2, with D hard to call. V dropped 6 bases and J dropped 1 base, with 15 bases sitting between them. CDR3 length: 16 residues. Germline CDR1 and CDR2: SNHLY and FYNNEI. Using reference TRBV2 and TRBJ2-2 for the parts outside the CDR3, the full variable domain is EPEVTQTPSHQVTQMGQEVILRCVPISNHLYFYWYRQILGQKVEFLVSFYNNEISEKSEIFDDQFSVERPDGSNFTLKIRSTKLEDSAMYFCASSPLATLNTGELFFGEGSRLTVL.

V gene TRBV28 combines with J gene TRBJ2-2; D might be TRBD1 (6 bases). This CDR3 has 14 residues. The V and J ends lost 6 bases and 7 bases respectively, with 15 bases between them. Looked up from germline, CDR1 is MDHEN and CDR2 is SYDVKM. CDR3 region: CASRAGWGRGELFF. The DNA of the CDR3 is TGTGCCAGCAGGGCAGGATGGGGGCGCGGGGAGCTGTTTTTT.

This clone was seen a few times. The chain couples TRBV19 to TRBJ2-7; D tentatively fits TRBD1 or TRBD2 (6 bases each). Trimming stripped 9 bases from V and 4 bases from J, with 10 bases between. The CDR3 is 11 residues long. From germline, CDR1 is LNHDA and CDR2 SQIVND (reference sequence). CDR3 bases: TGTGCCAGCCTAGGGGGGTACGAGCAGTACTTC. Its protein is CASLGGYEQYF.

This chain uses TRBV19 with TRBJ2-3, with TRBD2 matching 13 bases. V lost 6 bases, J lost 5 bases, and 8 bases stayed unmatched. Germline CDR1 reads LNHDA; CDR2 reads SQIVND (reference sequence). The CDR3 has 16 amino acids. The CDR3 bases are TGTGCCAGTAGGAATATACTAGCGGGGGGGCAAGATACGCAGTATTTT. The encoded protein is CASRNILAGGQDTQYF.

V and J are TRBV4-1 and TRBJ1-3, with D unclear. Germline V lookup: CDR1 MGHRA, CDR2 YSYEKL. The CDR3 contains 15 residues. V was shortened by 0 bases and J by 2 bases, with 8 bases between the two germline ends. This CDR3 reads CASSQDRTTGNTIYF. The CDR3 DNA follows: TGCGCCAGCAGCCAAGATAGGACGACTGGAAACACCATATATTTT.

The rearrangement uses TRBV15 and TRBJ1-5; D possibly corresponds to TRBD1 (6 bases). V lost 2 bases to trimming and J lost 7 bases, with 15 bases between them. The CDR3 consists of 15 residues. Germline loops: CDR1 LNHNV, CDR2 YYDKDF (reference sequence). CDR3 sequence: CATSRPGGGDQPQHF. As DNA, the CDR3 is TGTGCCACCAGCAGACCCGGAGGGGGGGACCAGCCCCAGCATTTT.

This sequence joins TRBV9 and TRBJ2-3, with D unresolved. The CDR3 consists of 14 residues. Deletions cut 0 bases from V and 5 bases from J, with 10 bases between. CDR1 is SGDLS and CDR2 is YYNGEE in the germline V gene. Written as DNA, the CDR3 is TGTGCCAGCAGCGTAGGGTTTGATGTAGATACGCAGTATTTT. Translated, it gives CASSVGFDVDTQYF.

J is TRBJ1-6 and V is TRBV30; no clear D. Germline CDR1 GTSNPN, CDR2 SVGIG (reference sequence). The CDR3 spans 14 residues. V lost 5 bases and J 0 bases, leaving 8 bases between the germline ends. The CDR3 here is CAWGGSSYNSPLHF. The CDR3 DNA sequence: TGTGCCTGGGGTGGGAGCTCCTATAATTCACCCCTCCACTTT.

V gene TRBV7-2 combines with J gene TRBJ2-3; TRBD1 might be the D (5 bases). Trimming shortened V by 3 bases and J by 6 bases, and 7 bases separated the two germline ends. The germline gives CDR1 SGHTA, CDR2 FQGNSA. The CDR3 extends over 12 amino acids. The CDR3 is CASSFRADTQYF. As DNA, the CDR3 is TGTGCCAGCAGCTTCAGGGCGGATACGCAGTATTTT.

The table lists this clone with a count of one. V gene TRBV7-8 combines with J gene TRBJ2-7, with 7 bases aligning to TRBD1. Unmatched junction bases numbered 5, after V lost 4 bases and J lost 2 bases. Germline loops: CDR1 SGHVS, CDR2 FQNEAQ. The CDR3 is 14 residues long. The CDR3 loop reads CASSSGTVAYEQYF. The CDR3 DNA follows: TGTGCCAGCAGCTCCGGGACAGTAGCCTACGAGCAGTACTTC.

J is TRBJ1-2 and V is TRBV5-6; D not resolved. From germline, CDR1 is SGHDT and CDR2 YYEEEE. The CDR3 spans 17 residues. V lost 2 bases, J lost 0 bases, and 17 bases lay in between. CDR3 amino acids: CASSLKWRISANYGYTF. The CDR3 DNA sequence: TGTGCCAGCAGCTTAAAATGGCGGATTTCAGCTAACTATGGCTACACCTTC.

The genes are TRBV19 and TRBJ2-7, with TRBD2 as a possible D gene (7 bases). The CDR3 sequence is 18 residues long. Looked up from germline, CDR1 is LNHDA and CDR2 is SQIVND (reference sequence). Trimming left V 3 bases short and J 0 bases short, with 21 bases between. The CDR3 region has the DNA TGTGCCAGTAGTATCGGCGTAGGGGGGGCCGGACCCTCCTACGAGCAGTACTTC. As protein: CASSIGVGGAGPSYEQYF.

This clone is categorized as medium-sized (0.01 to 0.1%). The V and J genes are TRBV11-2 and TRBJ2-7; D may be TRBD1 or TRBD2 (5 bases each). CDR3 length: 13 residues. Germline loops: CDR1 SGHAT, CDR2 FQNNGV. V lost 1 base and J 4 bases, leaving 8 bases between the germline ends. Written as DNA, the CDR3 is TGTGCCAGCAGCTTAGGGGACCCTTACGAGCAGTACTTC. Translation gives CASSLGDPYEQYF.

The chain has TRBV7-9 and TRBJ2-5, with TRBD2 identical over 8 bases. The CDR3 is made up of 15 amino acids. The trim removed 5 bases at V and 5 bases at J, leaving 10 bases unmatched. Germline lookup yields CDR1 SEHNR and CDR2 FQNEAQ (reference sequence). As DNA, the CDR3 is TGTGCCAGCAGCCCCCCCCGGGGGGGCCCCGAGACCCAGTACTTC. Encoded protein: CASSPPRGGPETQYF.